The clone carrying this T cell receptor (beta chain) was observed a few times. Its target is not known. The CDR3 totals 14 residues. V dropped 5 bases and J dropped 0 bases, with 6 bases sitting between them. The V gene's germline CDR1 is KGHDR and CDR2 SFDVKD. The sample originates from a study of post-analysis software for immune sequencing data. The library was made from cDNA and included unique molecular identifiers. TCRdb re-called the PCR reads with MiXCR, one entry per CDR3 protein. Of hundreds of thousands of distinct CDR3 sequences in the sample, around 34% were seen once. Findings and caveats of the study: Strong same-batch co-clustering of samples appeared with F measure clustering. Five TRBV segments occurring more often in patients than controls included TRBV5-6, TRBV5-1 and TRBV20-1.

Sequencing was performed on blood. This sequence originates from a girl aged 10-17 years with multiple sclerosis. V gene TRBV24-1 combines with J gene TRBJ2-2; D is uncertain. The CDR3 DNA sequence: TGTGCCACCAGTGCAACCGCGAACACCGGGGAGCTGTTTTTT. Translating it yields CATSATANTGELFF.